This TCR beta chain was identified during a study of T cell changes during pregnancy in multiple sclerosis. Repertoires were generated with immunoSEQ multiplex PCR, while TCRdb's copy carries only in-frame clones and drops some. This sample has about 22,000 clones, with approximately 92% found just once. Germline V CDR1 and CDR2: SEHNR, FQNEAQ (reference sequence). J was trimmed by 2 bases and V by 5 bases; bases with no gene match: 5. CDR3 length: 15 amino acids. This sequence originates from a female donor with multiple sclerosis, enrolled in a pregnancy study. The J gene is TRBJ1-1, the V gene TRBV7-9; 10 positions agree with TRBD1. The sample consisted of CD8+ T cells from peripheral blood mononuclear cells, taken in the third trimester of pregnancy. CDR3 sequence reads: CASSPGQGGNTEAFF. CDR3 bases: TGTGCCAGCAGCCCCGGACAGGGGGGAAACACTGAAGCTTTCTTT.